The T cell receptor (beta chain) under discussion was sequenced for a study of blood T cell repertoires in COVID-19. About the study: Donors in the United States, Italy and Spain gave samples during acute or convalescent COVID-19.

Assay used: immunoSEQ multiplex PCR; TCRdb lists only in-frame clones, some missing. This table has more than 200,000 clones, approximately 90% appearing once. Individuals drawn from 24 US areas were roughly 18 to 89 years old. The ends lost 4 bases at V and 2 bases at J; junction bases unmatched: 13. Germline V gene sequence: CDR1 MDHEN, CDR2 SYDVKM. The CDR3 length is 18 residues. This clonotype was sampled from a woman aged 25-40 years who had recovered from COVID-19. V and J are TRBV28 and TRBJ2-5, with TRBD1 matching 10 bases. Sequenced material: PBMCs or T cells enriched from blood (not recorded which). The CDR3 DNA follows: TGTGCCAGCAGTTGGACACGGGACAGGGGAAGCCCACAAGAGACCCAGTACTTC. Encoded protein: CASSWTRDRGSPQETQYF.